This TCR beta chain was retrieved from a study of cytomegalovirus exposure and HLA in healthy donors. The CDR3 spans 16 residues. CDR1 is SNHLY and CDR2 is FYNNEI in the germline V gene. Primers: 60 Vbeta forward and 13 Jbeta reverse. Produced via immunoSEQ multiplex PCR; TCRdb's table is partial and in-frame only. The sample has 150,000 to 200,000 clones; approximately 81% are singletons. This clone was counted once. The junction and the germline gene differ at one end; a read error may be behind it. V and J are TRBV2 and TRBJ2-6; 7 bases agree with TRBD1. The receptor was isolated from a young man in good health and CMV-seropositive. The sequenced material came from PBMCs. The CDR3 reads CASNAGQVSGANGLTF. Written as DNA, the CDR3 is TGTGCCAGCAACGCCGGACAGGTCTCTGGGGCCAACGGCCTGACTTTC.